The rows below give T cell receptor beta chains drawn from one sample of a study of blood T cell repertoires in COVID-19. Profiling relied on immunoSEQ multiplex PCR, and the TCRdb table lists in-frame clones only, not all of them. This sample has roughly 130,000 clones, with approximately 84% found just once. Sequenced: peripheral blood. All receptors come from a woman aged 55 to 70 with acute or convalescent COVID-19. Each CDR3 is given with its conserved first and last residue. The D gene is left open where the match is weak. The listing skips clone size in some rows; elsewhere it reads once, few, many or a size class.

-	TRBJ1-2	TRBV24-1	14	-	TGTGCCACCAGTGACCCCGCCAGGGCCTATGGCTACACCTTC	CATSDPARAYGYTF
-	TRBJ1-1	TRBV11-2	13	once	TGTGCCAGCAGCTTAGTCTTGAACACTGAAGCTTTCTTT	CASSLVLNTEAFF
TRBD1	TRBJ1-2	TRBV23-1	13	-	TGCGCCAGCAGCTCCGACAGGGCCCATGGCTACACCTTC	CASSSDRAHGYTF
-	TRBJ1-1	TRBV7-3	13	once	TGTGCCAGCAGCTCTCAGGGGAACACTGAAGCTTTCTTT	CASSSQGNTEAFF
-	TRBJ2-1	TRBV11-3	12	-	TGTGCCAGCAGCTTAGTAAACAATGAGCAGTTCTTC	CASSLVNNEQFF
-	TRBJ1-1	TRBV29-1	11	-	TGCAGCGTTGTAAGACAAGCTGAAGCTTTCTTT	CSVVRQAEAFF
TRBD1	TRBJ1-5	TRBV2	19	once	TGTGCCAGCAGTACCTTAGGGGGACAGGCACACCGTTCGGGTCAGCCCCAGCATTTT	CASSTLGGQAHRSGQPQHF
TRBD1	TRBJ1-2	TRBV5-4	16	-	TGTGCCAGCAGCCTCCCCACTGGGACAGGGGCCTATGGCTACACCTTC	CASSLPTGTGAYGYTF
-	TRBJ1-1	TRBV28	15	-	TGTGCCAGCAGTTTATACGCTGGGGGAGGCACTGAAGCTTTCTTT	CASSLYAGGGTEAFF
-	TRBJ1-2	TRBV24-1	13	-	TGTGCCACCAGTGATTTGCATCAGAATGGCTACACCTTC	CATSDLHQNGYTF
-	TRBJ2-2	TRBV10-1	16	-	TGCGCCAGCAGTCAACGTACAGGGTGGCCCACCGGGGAGCTGTTTTTT	CASSQRTGWPTGELFF
-	TRBJ2-5	TRBV5-6	14	-	TGTGCCAGCAGCTTGTCCGGGTCAGCAGAGACCCAGTACTTC	CASSLSGSAETQYF
-	TRBJ1-5	TRBV19	16	-	TGTGCCAGTAGTTCCTCGGGCGGGATTAGCAATCAGCCCCAGCATTTT	CASSSSGGISNQPQHF
TRBD1	TRBJ1-1	TRBV25-1	16	-	TGTGCCAGCAGTGAATCCCTTAATCTACAGGGGACTGAAGCTTTCTTT	CASSESLNLQGTEAFF
-	TRBJ1-5	TRBV10-3	15	few	TGTGCCATCAGTGAGTCTCAGGAGAGGGATCAGCCCCAGCATTTT	CAISESQERDQPQHF
-	TRBJ2-1	TRBV18	14	once	TGTGCCAGCTCCGGGACAAGTACAGACAATGAGCAGTTCTTC	CASSGTSTDNEQFF
TRBD1	TRBJ1-2	TRBV3-1/TRBV3-2	14	-	TGTGCCAGCAGCCCAGACAGGGTATCGTATGGCTACACCTTC	CASSPDRVSYGYTF
-	TRBJ1-5	TRBV30	13	-	TGTGCCTGGAGTATAGGGGCCGGTCAGCCCCAGCATTTT	CAWSIGAGQPQHF
-	TRBJ2-5	TRBV29-1	13	-	TGCAGCGTTGCCCCCCCAGGGGAAGAGACCCAGTACTTC	CSVAPPGEETQYF
-	TRBJ1-4	TRBV19	15	-	TGTGCCAGTAGTGTCACAGGGATCAAGGGGGAAAAACTGTTTTTT	CASSVTGIKGEKLFF
TRBD2	TRBJ2-2	TRBV12-3/TRBV12-4	12	-	TGTGCCAGCAGCCGGGGGGCCGGGGAGCTGTTTTTT	CASSRGAGELFF
-	TRBJ2-6	TRBV7-9	12	few	TGTGCCCCCATGGAGGGAACCAACGTCCTGACTTTC	CAPMEGTNVLTF
-	TRBJ2-1	TRBV9	15	-	TGTGCCAGCAGCGTAGACGACTGGAGCGACAATGAGCAGTTCTTC	CASSVDDWSDNEQFF
-	TRBJ1-1	TRBV7-9	12	-	TGTGCCAGCGGCGGACAATACACTGAAGCTTTCTTT	CASGGQYTEAFF
-	TRBJ1-4	TRBV10-2	14	-	TGCGCCAGCAGTGAGCGTCAGTCTAATGAAAAACTGTTTTTT	CASSERQSNEKLFF
-	TRBJ2-6	TRBV24-1	14	few	TGTGCCACCAGCGGGGGTACTGGGGCCAACGTCCTGACTTTC	CATSGGTGANVLTF
TRBD1	TRBJ1-4	TRBV5-1	15	-	TGCGCCAGCAGCGCAGACAGGGCCATAAGGGAAAAACTGTTTTTT	CASSADRAIREKLFF
-	TRBJ1-5	TRBV6-5	15	-	TGTGCCAGCAGTTCCCTCCCGGGAAGCAATCAGCCCCAGCATTTT	CASSSLPGSNQPQHF
-	TRBJ1-1	TRBV30	11	-	TGTGCCTGGAGTATAACATCTGAAGCTTTCTTT	CAWSITSEAFF
-	TRBJ1-2	TRBV5-1	14	-	TGCGCCAGCAGCCCCTTACCCGGGGACTATGGCTACACCTTC	CASSPLPGDYGYTF
TRBD1	TRBJ1-5	TRBV2	15	-	TGTGCCAGCAGGGAAGGGACAGTCCTAAATCAGCCCCAGCATTTT	CASREGTVLNQPQHF
-	TRBJ2-3	TRBV3-1/TRBV3-2	16	-	TGTGCCAGCAGCCATTATGTGACTTCTAGCACAGATACGCAGTATTTT	CASSHYVTSSTDTQYF
-	TRBJ1-1	TRBV30	15	-	TGTGCCTGGAGAGCCCAGACAGTCCCCAACACTGAAGCTTTCTTT	CAWRAQTVPNTEAFF
-	TRBJ2-4	TRBV10-3	14	-	TGTGCCACTCAATCAGGGGAGGGCAAAAACATTCAGTACTTC	CATQSGEGKNIQYF
-	TRBJ2-3	TRBV9	14	-	TGTGCCAGCAGCGTAATACAAAGCACAGATACGCAGTATTTT	CASSVIQSTDTQYF
-	TRBJ2-1	TRBV21-1	16	-	TGTGCCAGCAGCAAACCGGGACGGGGAGGGGGCAATGAGCAGTTCTTC	CASSKPGRGGGNEQFF
TRBD1	TRBJ2-4	TRBV5-3	15	once	TGTGCCAGAAGCTTGGGCCGGGACAGGAAAAACATTCAGTACTTC	CARSLGRDRKNIQYF
-	TRBJ2-5	TRBV3-1/TRBV3-2	16	-	TGTGCCAGCAGCCAGAACTTGGCAGGGGACCAAAAGACCCAGTACTTC	CASSQNLAGDQKTQYF
-	TRBJ1-2	TRBV5-8	14	-	TGTGCCAGCAGCTTGGTTGGCAGGTCATATGGCTACACCTTC	CASSLVGRSYGYTF
-	TRBJ1-1	TRBV12-3/TRBV12-4	11	-	TGTGCCAGCAGTTTAGCCGCTGAAGCTTTCTTT	CASSLAAEAFF
TRBD1	TRBJ2-7	TRBV19	14	-	TGTGCCAGTACTCCGGGACAGGGGACCAACGAGCAGTACTTC	CASTPGQGTNEQYF
-	TRBJ1-3	TRBV2	14	-	TGTGCCAGCAGTACCCAGGGAACTGGAAACACCATATATTTT	CASSTQGTGNTIYF
-	TRBJ2-7	TRBV27	14	-	TGTGCCAGCAGTACCACTCCCCTTACTAACGAGCAGTACTTC	CASSTTPLTNEQYF
-	TRBJ1-5	TRBV6-1	16	-	TGTGCCAGCAGTGAAGTCGGGAGGGCGCCGCCGGGGCCCCAGCATTTT	CASSEVGRAPPGPQHF
TRBD1	TRBJ1-3	TRBV30	16	-	TGTGCCTGGAGCAGGGGGCAGGAATCGGGCGGAAACACCATATATTTT	CAWSRGQESGGNTIYF